Listed here are 18 T cell receptor beta chains from one sample, sequenced in a study of T cell responses to AZD1222 COVID-19 vaccine (dated by TCRdb to 2020 to 2022). The library was made by the immunoSEQ multiplex PCR assay. TCRdb obtained this table from immuneACCESS and retained in-frame rearrangements with V and J assigned. These tables miss some clones; where compared with another copy, unresolved V genes account for less than half of the shortfall, and the remainder is unexplained. This sample holds over 15,000 clones; roughly four fifths were observed only once. The ten top clones hold roughly a fifth of the sample. The time point label of this sample denotes: about 28 days (+/-7) after the second vaccine dose. Source: peripheral blood, taken 28 days after the second AZD1222 dose. All receptors come from an adult who received the AZD1222 COVID-19 vaccine.

The chain recombines TRBV7-9 with TRBJ1-1; 9 bases match TRBD1. V was pared by 1 base and J by 0 bases, with 3 bases of the junction left unmatched. The CDR3 totals 16 residues. The germline V gene encodes CDR1 SEHNR and CDR2 FQNEAQ (reference sequence). The CDR3 protein is CASSLVGTGMNTEAFF. In DNA form, the CDR3 reads TGTGCCAGCAGCTTAGTTGGGACAGGGATGAACACTGAAGCTTTCTTT.

With regard to this clone: Sequence at one end of the junction differs from germline and may be a read error. This rearrangement joins TRBV14 to TRBJ2-2; 11 bases align to TRBD2. Germline loops: CDR1 SGHDN, CDR2 FVKESK. The CDR3 has 13 residues. The CDR3 here is CASSQGLAGHRNF. CDR3 nucleotide sequence: TGTGCCAGCAGCCAAGGACTAGCGGGACACCGCAATTTT. Complete variable domain (other parts from reference TRBV14 and TRBJ2-2): EAGVTQFPSHSVIEKGQTVTLRCDPISGHDNLYWYRRVMGKEIKFLLHFVKESKQDESGMPNNRFLAERTGGTYSTLKVQPAELEDSGVYFCASSQGLAGHRNFGEGSRLTVL.

CDR3 bases: TGTGCCAGCAGCCAAGAGGCCCTAGCGGGAGCCCGAGAGCAGTTCTTC. Translating gives CASSQEALAGAREQFF. The chain employs TRBV4-2 and TRBJ2-1; 10 bases line up with TRBD2. The CDR3 extends over 16 amino acids. Germline V CDR1 and CDR2: LGHNA, YNFKEQ. With 0 bases clipped from V and 10 bases from J, the junction kept 9 bases outside the gene matches.

The rearrangement uses TRBV19 and TRBJ2-3, with D possibly being TRBD2 (6 bases). Trimming removed 3 bases at V and 6 bases at J, with 13 bases between. CDR3 length: 14 residues. In germline, CDR1 is LNHDA, CDR2 SQIVND (reference sequence). The CDR3 DNA is TGTGCCAGTAGTATCATGGAGGGCTGGGATACGCAGTATTTT. Residues: CASSIMEGWDTQYF.

The rearrangement links TRBV9 to TRBJ1-3; no clear D. V lost 0 bases and J lost 3, with 4 bases in between. The CDR3 is 13 amino acids. CDR1 is SGDLS, CDR2 YYNGEE, per germline. Here the CDR3 reads CASSVGGGNTIYF. DNA for the CDR3: TGTGCCAGCAGCGTAGGGGGTGGAAACACCATATATTTT. Together with reference TRBV9 and TRBJ1-3, the CDR3 gives the full variable domain: DSGVTQTPKHLITATGQRVTLRCSPRSGDLSVYWYQQSLDQGLQFLIQYYNGEERAKGNILERFSAQQFPDLHSELNLSSLELGDSALYFCASSVGGGNTIYFGEGSWLTVV.

The rearrangement joins TRBV4-1 to TRBJ1-4; D gene ambiguous. CDR1 and CDR2 from the germline V gene are MGHRA and YSYEKL. This CDR3 has 13 residues. Deletions cut 4 bases from V and 0 bases from J, with 3 bases between. CDR3 nucleotide sequence: TGCGCCAGCAGCCGGACAACTAATGAAAAACTGTTTTTT. Translating it yields CASSRTTNEKLFF.

CDR3 coding DNA: TGTGCCAGCAGTTATTTGACGGACAACAATGAGCAGTTCTTC. It is translated as CASSYLTDNNEQFF. V usage is TRBV6-2 or TRBV6-3 and J usage is TRBJ2-1, with a possible D match to TRBD1 (5 bases). The CDR3 totals 14 residues. Trimming removed 3 bases from V and 5 bases from J, with 11 bases in between. In germline, CDR1 is MNHEY, CDR2 SVGEGT.

The V and J genes are TRBV11-2 and TRBJ1-3; 8 bases are shared with TRBD1. With V trimmed by 4 bases and J by 4 bases, 6 bases remained unmatched. CDR3 size: 15 residues. Germline loops: CDR1 SGHAT, CDR2 FQNNGV. The CDR3 DNA follows: TGTGCCAGCAGCTCTTACAGGGGGAGAGGAAACACCATATATTTT. Residues: CASSSYRGRGNTIYF.

V is TRBV9 and J is TRBJ2-1; 8 nucleotides match TRBD2. The J segment lost 7 bases and the V segment lost 4 bases, leaving 7 bases of the junction unmatched. This CDR3 has 14 residues. Germline values: CDR1 SGDLS, CDR2 YYNGEE. Here the CDR3 DNA reads TGTGCCAGCAGCCCAAGACTAGCGTGGAATGAGCAGTTCTTC. Amino acids: CASSPRLAWNEQFF.

This clone has a handful of counts. The J gene is TRBJ1-3, the V gene TRBV6-5; 7 bases match TRBD1. J lost 5 bases, V lost 0 bases, and 7 bases had no gene match. Germline-derived CDR1 and CDR2 are MNHEY and SVGAGI. This CDR3 comprises 16 residues. CDR3 coding DNA: TGTGCCAGCAGTTACTCTCCAACAGGGGCCCGAAACACCATATATTTT. It codes for CASSYSPTGARNTIYF.

This clone was detected only once. This sequence joins TRBV9 and TRBJ2-5, with a possible D match to TRBD2 (6 bases). Looked up from germline, CDR1 is SGDLS and CDR2 is YYNGEE. Trimming took 0 bases from V and 8 from J, leaving 14 bases between them. This CDR3 is 14 amino acids long. CDR3 residues: CASSVEWGESTQYF. In DNA form, the CDR3 reads TGTGCCAGCAGCGTAGAATGGGGGGAGAGTACCCAGTACTTC.

The chain carries TRBV7-2 and TRBJ1-4; no firm D call. The CDR3 spans 13 residues. Trimming stripped 5 bases from V and 8 bases from J, with 12 bases between. The germline V gene has CDR1 SGHTA and CDR2 FQGNSA. CDR3 nucleotides: TGTGCCAGCAGCACTTACCGGGGAGAAAAACTGTTTTTT. Amino acid sequence: CASSTYRGEKLFF.

The V and J genes are TRBV3-1 (or the pseudogene TRBV3-2) and TRBJ1-6; the D is unclear. V was pared by 1 base and J by 9 bases, with 10 bases between. This CDR3 comprises 14 residues. In germline, CDR1 is LGHDT, CDR2 YNNKEL (reference sequence). This CDR3 is CASSQVPHSSPLHF. CDR3 nucleotides: TGTGCCAGCAGCCAAGTTCCTCACAGTTCACCCCTCCACTTT.

This chain joins TRBV7-9 and TRBJ1-2; D not certain. CDR1 SEHNR and CDR2 FQNEAQ come from the germline V gene (reference sequence). Trimming pared 5 bases from V and 4 bases from J, leaving 14 bases between. The CDR3 sequence is 14 residues long. This CDR3 is CASSVSGEAYGYTF. DNA of the CDR3: TGTGCCAGCAGCGTATCCGGTGAGGCCTATGGCTACACCTTC.

There are a few counts of this clone. The V and J genes are TRBV5-5 and TRBJ2-5; possible D gene TRBD1, 6 bases. There are 16 residues in the CDR3. Germline lookup yields CDR1 SGHKS and CDR2 YYEKEE (reference sequence). Trimming removed 1 base at V and 5 bases at J, with 18 bases between. The CDR3 sequence is CASSLPGQGFGETQYF. Written as DNA, the CDR3 is TGTGCCAGCAGCTTGCCAGGTCAGGGGTTCGGGGAGACCCAGTACTTC.

The rearrangement links TRBV6-5 to TRBJ2-1, with 14 bases fitting TRBD2. The CDR3 has 15 amino acids. Germline CDR1 is MNHEY and CDR2 is SVGAGI. V dropped 5 bases and J dropped 12; count of bases not matched to a gene: 9. Here the CDR3 reads CASSPPGTSGRLQFF. CDR3 nucleotides: TGTGCCAGCAGTCCTCCCGGGACTAGCGGGAGATTGCAGTTCTTC.

This clone was recorded once. The rearrangement links TRBV5-6 to TRBJ1-2; 9 positions match TRBD1. The CDR3 spans 17 residues. CDR1 is SGHDT, CDR2 YYEEEE, per germline. The J segment lost 6 bases and the V segment lost 4 bases, leaving 16 bases of the junction unmatched. The CDR3: CASSRGAGTGNSHGYTF. Here the CDR3 DNA reads TGTGCCAGCAGCCGGGGGGCCGGGACAGGGAATTCTCATGGCTACACCTTC.

This chain connects TRBV5-1 to TRBJ2-3; 9 bases fit TRBD2. Germline lookup yields CDR1 SGHRS and CDR2 YFSETQ. V was clipped by 0 bases and J by 1 base; unmatched bases: 3. The CDR3 is made up of 16 amino acids. CDR3 in DNA: TGCGCCAGCAGCTTGGTTGGCGGGGGGGGCACAGATACGCAGTATTTT. The encoded protein is CASSLVGGGGTDTQYF.